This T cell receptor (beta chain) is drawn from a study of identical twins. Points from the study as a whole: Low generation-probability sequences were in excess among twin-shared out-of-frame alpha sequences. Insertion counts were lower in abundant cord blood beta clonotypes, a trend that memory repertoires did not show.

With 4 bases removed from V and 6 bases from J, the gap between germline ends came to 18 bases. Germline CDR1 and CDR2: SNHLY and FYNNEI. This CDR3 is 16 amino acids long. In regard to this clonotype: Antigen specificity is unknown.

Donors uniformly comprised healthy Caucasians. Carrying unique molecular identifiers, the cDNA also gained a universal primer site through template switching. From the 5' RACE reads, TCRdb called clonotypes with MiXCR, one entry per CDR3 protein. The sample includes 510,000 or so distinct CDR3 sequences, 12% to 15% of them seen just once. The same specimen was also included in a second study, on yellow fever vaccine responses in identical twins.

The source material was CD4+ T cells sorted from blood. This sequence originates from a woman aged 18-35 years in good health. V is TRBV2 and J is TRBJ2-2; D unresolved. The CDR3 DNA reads TGTGCCAGCAGTGCAAAGGGAAGGGTGTCGGCCGGGGAGCTGTTTTTT. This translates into CASSAKGRVSAGELFF.